This TCR beta chain was sequenced for a study of T cells expressing NK-cell markers (TCRdb year 2020). Regarding the study in general: Fewer than ten donors provided sorted CD3+CD56+NKG2C+, CD3+CD56+NKG2C- and CD3+CD56-NKG2C+ T-cell subsets, whose TCR beta-chain repertoires were profiled. Randomly selected healthy volunteers, three men and five women, were used as the eight sequenced donors. Seven of the eight sequenced donors were HCMV-seropositive and one was HCMV-seronegative. Libraries were sequenced as 2 x 150 bp reads on Illumina HiSeq 2000/2500, MiSeq or NextSeq.

Concerning this clonotype itself: What antigen it recognizes has not been identified.

Paper-wide results and their limitations: It remained unclear whether the expanded NKG2C-expressing T cell clones were specific for HCMV antigens. In a handful of donors, the dominant CD3+CD56+NKG2C+ clonotypes were among the top 10 CD8+ clonotypes and accounted for roughly 1.0-8% of CD8+ T cells. Those dominant clonotypes were again the most abundant among CD3+CD56-NKG2C+ cells in a few donors, at about 25-60.1%.

Its CDR3 holds 16 amino acids, cysteine through phenylalanine. No DNA sequence was recorded. The germline V gene encodes CDR1 SEHNR and CDR2 FQNEAQ (reference sequence). HCMV serostatus was determined by detecting HCMV-specific IgG in serum with a commercial ELISA kit. Ficoll density gradient centrifugation was used to isolate peripheral blood mononuclear cells from blood. TCRdb shows the sequencer as Illumina HiSeq 2000. The TCR beta cDNA libraries were made using 5'RACE template switching, a step that added both a universal primer site and unique molecular identifiers. Priming for cDNA synthesis came from the TCR beta constant segment, and two successive PCR amplification steps followed. The source study handled its data this way. MIGEC was used to demultiplex reads and group reads by UMI, and MiTCR was used to assemble and quantify clonotypes. To remove erroneous sequences, TCR cDNA sequences were retained only when supported by two or more reads. The tcR package was used for downstream repertoire analysis, and clonotypes were matched across fractions by CDR3 nucleotide sequence plus V segment. VDJmatch was used to annotate antigen specificity against VDJdb, with one amino acid substitution allowed in CDR3. Through TCRdb reprocessing, the reads give one entry per CDR3 protein sequence; DNA is omitted. TCRdb's processing, not the authors', yielded these V and J calls. This sample's table contains 450,000 to 600,000 distinct CDR3 sequences. Approximately 3.6% of the sample lies in the top ten.

The chain uses TRBV7-9 and TRBJ2-1; with no DNA, the TCRdb D assignment of TRBD2 cannot be verified. The TCR originated in a young man in good health. Donor details come from another sample of the same person, matched by shared clones. Sequenced input: blood T cells: a sorted CD56 or NKG2C T cell subset, CD4+ or CD8+ T cells, or bulk PBMC T cells (not recorded which). The CDR3 region has the sequence CASSPLTSGSRNEQFF.